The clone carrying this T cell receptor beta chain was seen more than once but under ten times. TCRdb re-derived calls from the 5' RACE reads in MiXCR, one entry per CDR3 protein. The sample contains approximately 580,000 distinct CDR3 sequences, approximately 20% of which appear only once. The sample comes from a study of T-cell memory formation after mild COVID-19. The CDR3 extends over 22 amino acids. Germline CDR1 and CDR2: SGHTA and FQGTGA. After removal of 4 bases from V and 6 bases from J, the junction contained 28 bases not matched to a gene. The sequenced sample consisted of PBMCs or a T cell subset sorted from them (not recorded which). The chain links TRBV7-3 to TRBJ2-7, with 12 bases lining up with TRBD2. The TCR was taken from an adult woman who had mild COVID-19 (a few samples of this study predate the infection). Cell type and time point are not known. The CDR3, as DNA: TGTGCCAGCAGCTCGTCGGGCGGGGGGACAAATTCCGGGACTAGCGGGCCCTGCGAGCAGTACTTC. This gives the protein CASSSSGGGTNSGTSGPCEQYF. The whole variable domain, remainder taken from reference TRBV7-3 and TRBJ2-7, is GAGVSQTPSNKVTEKGKYVELRCDPISGHTALYWYRQSLGQGPEFLIYFQGTGAADDSGLPNDRFFAVRPEGSVSTLKIQRTERGDSAVYLCASSSSGGGTNSGTSGPCEQYFGPGTRLTVT.